A selection of T cell receptor beta chains follows, all from one sample in a study of blood T cells in healthy people across ages. TCRdb used MiXCR to reprocess the 5' RACE reads, holding one entry per CDR3 protein. The table has around 1,100,000 distinct CDR3 sequences, approximately 38% seen once; the top ten hold around 13%. The sequenced material came from blood. All receptors come from a young man in good health. Both conserved end residues are part of each CDR3. A D gene is named only where the DNA matches it firmly. Clone size appears in some rows only: once, few, many, or a class for an expanded clone.

size: few
J: TRBJ1-1
V: TRBV21-1
D: .
DNA: TGTGCCAGCAGCATAGGGAGGGTGAACACTGAAGCTTTCTTT
CDR3: CASSIGRVNTEAFF

size: .
J: TRBJ2-4
V: TRBV6-6
D: .
DNA: TGTGCCAGCAGTGCACAGGGCTTCCAAAACATTCAGTACTTC
CDR3: CASSAQGFQNIQYF

size: .
J: TRBJ2-5
V: TRBV12-3/TRBV12-4
D: .
DNA: TGTGCCAGCACCACGACTAGGTGGGAGACCCAGTACTTC
CDR3: CASTTTRWETQYF

size: few
J: TRBJ2-1
V: TRBV15
D: TRBD1
DNA: TGTGCCACCAGCAGAAGACAGGGGTCTGAGCAGTTCTTC
CDR3: CATSRRQGSEQFF

size: .
J: TRBJ1-4
V: TRBV5-4
D: .
DNA: TGTGCCAGCAGCTTGGTAGGGGGAACGGCTAATGAAAAACTGTTTTTT
CDR3: CASSLVGGTANEKLFF

size: .
J: TRBJ1-1
V: TRBV6-6
D: .
DNA: TGTGTCAGCAGAGGAGCCTTGAACACTGAAGCTTTCTTT
CDR3: CVSRGALNTEAFF

size: .
J: TRBJ1-2
V: TRBV20-1
D: TRBD1
DNA: TGCAGTGCTAGAGATCGAGGGGACAGTAACTATGGCTACACCTTC
CDR3: CSARDRGDSNYGYTF

size: .
J: TRBJ1-2
V: TRBV2
D: .
DNA: TGTGCCAGCAGTGAATCGAACGCCGGCTATGGCCACACCTTC
CDR3: CASSESNAGYGHTF

size: .
J: TRBJ2-6
V: TRBV5-1
D: .
DNA: TGCGCCAGCAGCTTGGTTGGCCGACAGGTTCCTGGGGCCAACGTCCTGACTTTC
CDR3: CASSLVGRQVPGANVLTF

size: .
J: TRBJ1-4
V: TRBV3-1
D: TRBD1
DNA: TGTGCCAGCAGCCAAGGGGGACAGCCATTAAATGAAAAACTGTTTTTT
CDR3: CASSQGGQPLNEKLFF

size: .
J: TRBJ2-3
V: TRBV20-1
D: .
DNA: TGCAGTGCTAGAGATGGCGCAGCTAACACAGATACGCAGTATTTT
CDR3: CSARDGAANTDTQYF

size: many
J: TRBJ1-2
V: TRBV7-9
D: .
DNA: TGTGCCAGCAGCCTAGAGTTGGGTATCGGCTACACCTTC
CDR3: CASSLELGIGYTF

size: many
J: TRBJ2-3
V: TRBV4-3
D: .
DNA: TGCGCCAGCAGCCACACACAGGGATTACGGGTGACAGATACGCAGTATTTT
CDR3: CASSHTQGLRVTDTQYF

size: .
J: TRBJ2-3
V: TRBV9
D: .
DNA: TGTGCCAGCAGCGGAGAGGGACTCCGAGAGGATACGCAGTATTTT
CDR3: CASSGEGLREDTQYF

size: .
J: TRBJ2-3
V: TRBV12-3/TRBV12-4
D: TRBD2
DNA: TGTGCCAGCAGTGTTAGCGGGGGGTCAGATACGCAGTATTTT
CDR3: CASSVSGGSDTQYF

size: few
J: TRBJ2-2
V: TRBV20-1
D: TRBD1
DNA: TGCAGTGCTAGAGAGGTGACAGGGGGCCGCGGGGAGCTGTTTTTT
CDR3: CSAREVTGGRGELFF

size: .
J: TRBJ2-7
V: TRBV6-2/TRBV6-3
D: .
DNA: TGTGCCAGCAGTGGGAAAGGTTCCTACGAGCAGTACTTC
CDR3: CASSGKGSYEQYF

size: .
J: TRBJ1-5
V: TRBV9
D: .
DNA: TGTGCCAGCAGCGATGAGGGGAATCAGCCCCAGCATTTT
CDR3: CASSDEGNQPQHF

size: few
J: TRBJ1-6
V: TRBV12-3/TRBV12-4
D: .
DNA: TGTGCCAGCAGTTTAGGATCCCGCGGACGACCCTCTTCACCCCTCCACTTT
CDR3: CASSLGSRGRPSSPLHF

size: few
J: TRBJ1-2
V: TRBV20-1
D: .
DNA: TGCAGTGCTAGAAGGACATCAAACTATGGCTACACCTTC
CDR3: CSARRTSNYGYTF

size: .
J: TRBJ2-2
V: TRBV25-1
D: .
DNA: TGTGCCAGCAGTGAAGGTCAGACGAACACCGGGGAGCTGTTTTTT
CDR3: CASSEGQTNTGELFF

size: few
J: TRBJ2-4
V: TRBV7-2
D: .
DNA: TGTGCCAGCAGCCCCCAGTCAACCCCCTCGGGGATAATAGCCAAAAACATTCAGTACTTC
CDR3: CASSPQSTPSGIIAKNIQYF

size: many
J: TRBJ1-5
V: TRBV4-1
D: TRBD1
DNA: TGTGCCAGCAGCCAAGGGGGCTCAAATCAGCCCCAGCATTTT
CDR3: CASSQGGSNQPQHF

size: .
J: TRBJ2-7
V: TRBV6-2/TRBV6-3
D: TRBD1
DNA: TGTGCCAGCGGGAGACAGGGGGCGAACGAGCAGTACTTC
CDR3: CASGRQGANEQYF

size: .
J: TRBJ2-3
V: TRBV10-3
D: .
DNA: TGTGCCATCAGTGGGGGAGGTACGCAGTATTTT
CDR3: CAISGGGTQYF

size: .
J: TRBJ2-1
V: TRBV5-1
D: .
DNA: TGCGCCAGCAGCTTTTCCAACCAAGTCAATGAGCAGTTCTTC
CDR3: CASSFSNQVNEQFF

size: .
J: TRBJ2-3
V: TRBV9
D: .
DNA: TGTGCCAGCAGCGTAGGTCTCTGGGAAGGCACAGATATGCAGTATTTT
CDR3: CASSVGLWEGTDMQYF

size: .
J: TRBJ2-7
V: TRBV11-2
D: TRBD1
DNA: TGTGCCAGCAGCCTGGGACAGCAATACGAGCAGTACTTC
CDR3: CASSLGQQYEQYF

size: .
J: TRBJ1-2
V: TRBV19
D: .
DNA: TGTGCCAGTACCTTCAACCGGGCCGATCAAGGCGGCTACACCTTC
CDR3: CASTFNRADQGGYTF

size: many
J: TRBJ1-2
V: TRBV20-1
D: .
DNA: TGCAGTGCTAGAGGGGAACATAACTATGGCTACACCTTC
CDR3: CSARGEHNYGYTF

size: .
J: TRBJ2-2
V: TRBV11-2
D: .
DNA: TGTGCCAGCAGCTTAGATCAGAGCGGGGAGCTGTTTTTT
CDR3: CASSLDQSGELFF

size: .
J: TRBJ2-7
V: TRBV27
D: TRBD1
DNA: TGTGCCAGCAGTTTATCGCGACAGGGGGCCTACGAGCAGTACTTC
CDR3: CASSLSRQGAYEQYF

size: few
J: TRBJ2-3
V: TRBV13
D: TRBD2
DNA: TGTGCCAGCAGCTGGGGGGGTCCTAACCTGCGCACAGATACGCAGTATTTT
CDR3: CASSWGGPNLRTDTQYF

size: .
J: TRBJ2-3
V: TRBV4-3
D: .
DNA: TGCGCCAGCAGCCAAGGGCCCCCCGGGCCCACAGATACGCAGTATTTT
CDR3: CASSQGPPGPTDTQYF

size: few
J: TRBJ1-6
V: TRBV7-2
D: .
DNA: TGTGCCAGCAGCTTTCAGCAACTTCTTAATTCACCCCTCCACTTT
CDR3: CASSFQQLLNSPLHF

size: few
J: TRBJ1-5
V: TRBV10-3
D: .
DNA: TGTGCCATCAGTGAAGGGGCAAATCAGCCCCAGCATTTT
CDR3: CAISEGANQPQHF

size: many
J: TRBJ2-3
V: TRBV20-1
D: .
DNA: TGCAGTGCTAGAGAAGGACCTCCTGGGGATACGCAGTATTTT
CDR3: CSAREGPPGDTQYF

size: few
J: TRBJ2-3
V: TRBV9
D: .
DNA: TGTGCCAGCAGCACCCCGGGGCGAGATACGCAGTATTTT
CDR3: CASSTPGRDTQYF

size: .
J: TRBJ2-7
V: TRBV10-3
D: .
DNA: TGTGCCATCAGTGAGTCGACTGGGTCCGAGCAGTACTTC
CDR3: CAISESTGSEQYF

size: .
J: TRBJ1-1
V: TRBV24-1
D: .
DNA: TGTGCCACCAGTGATTTACAGGGGAACACTGAAGCTTTCTTT
CDR3: CATSDLQGNTEAFF

size: .
J: TRBJ2-2
V: TRBV13
D: .
DNA: TGTGCCAGCTGTGAAGAAATAAACACCGGGGAGCTGTTTTTT
CDR3: CASCEEINTGELFF

size: few
J: TRBJ2-3
V: TRBV20-1
D: .
DNA: TGCAGTGCTAGAGGGGAAATCTCATTCACAGATACGCAGTATTTT
CDR3: CSARGEISFTDTQYF

size: few
J: TRBJ2-3
V: TRBV27
D: TRBD1
DNA: TGTGCCAGCAGTTTACGCGACAGGGAAGTGGATACGCAGTATTTT
CDR3: CASSLRDREVDTQYF

size: many
J: TRBJ1-1
V: TRBV7-2
D: .
DNA: TGTGCCAGCAGGGGGCAGAACACTGAAGCTTTCTTT
CDR3: CASRGQNTEAFF

size: few
J: TRBJ2-3
V: TRBV6-2/TRBV6-3
D: .
DNA: TGTGCCAGCAGTTACGAGACAGAAAATGTGGATACGCAGTATTTT
CDR3: CASSYETENVDTQYF

size: few
J: TRBJ2-5
V: TRBV20-1
D: TRBD2
DNA: TGCAGTGCTAACCTAGCGGGAACCCAAGAGACCCAGTACTTC
CDR3: CSANLAGTQETQYF

size: .
J: TRBJ2-1
V: TRBV6-5
D: TRBD2
DNA: TGTGCCAGCAGATTAGCGGGAGGGCCACAGTATGAGCAGTTCTTC
CDR3: CASRLAGGPQYEQFF

size: .
J: TRBJ1-4
V: TRBV20-1
D: TRBD1
DNA: TGCAGTGCCAGGGGGGCCCCCACAGAAAAACTGTTTTTT
CDR3: CSARGAPTEKLFF

size: few
J: TRBJ1-6
V: TRBV20-1
D: TRBD1
DNA: TGCAGTGCTGTCGGGACAGCCAATTCACCCCTCCACTTT
CDR3: CSAVGTANSPLHF

size: .
J: TRBJ1-2
V: TRBV7-8
D: .
DNA: TGTGCCAGCAGCTTAAACTCCGCAGGGCGAATTTATGGCTACACCTTC
CDR3: CASSLNSAGRIYGYTF

size: .
J: TRBJ2-3
V: TRBV7-9
D: .
DNA: TGTGCCAGCAGCTTAGAGTCCGCACAGATAAGCACAGATACGCAGTATTTT
CDR3: CASSLESAQISTDTQYF

size: .
J: TRBJ2-3
V: TRBV20-1
D: .
DNA: TGCAGTGCTAGAGATTTGGGGGGCCTCTTAAGCAGAGATACGCAGTATTTT
CDR3: CSARDLGGLLSRDTQYF

size: many
J: TRBJ2-7
V: TRBV20-1
D: .
DNA: TGCAGTGCTAGCGAAGGCAGAACCTTGATCTCCTACGAGCAGTACTTC
CDR3: CSASEGRTLISYEQYF